The present TCR beta chain was sequenced within a study of cytomegalovirus exposure and HLA in healthy donors. Germline CDR1 and CDR2: SGDLS and YYNGEE. V was clipped by 1 base and J by 0 bases, with 9 bases between them. CDR3 size: 15 residues. 60 Vbeta and 13 Jbeta primers were used in PCR. Repertoires were generated with immunoSEQ multiplex PCR, while TCRdb's copy carries only in-frame clones and drops some. The data contain around 150,000 clones, about 80% of them singletons. The V call is TRBV9, the J call TRBJ2-3; D possibly corresponds to TRBD2 (6 bases). This TCR came from a woman in her 50s in good health and CMV-seropositive. The sample was PBMCs. The CDR3 coding sequence is TGTGCCAGCAGCGTAATCGGGGGAAGCACAGATACGCAGTATTTT. Translation: CASSVIGGSTDTQYF.